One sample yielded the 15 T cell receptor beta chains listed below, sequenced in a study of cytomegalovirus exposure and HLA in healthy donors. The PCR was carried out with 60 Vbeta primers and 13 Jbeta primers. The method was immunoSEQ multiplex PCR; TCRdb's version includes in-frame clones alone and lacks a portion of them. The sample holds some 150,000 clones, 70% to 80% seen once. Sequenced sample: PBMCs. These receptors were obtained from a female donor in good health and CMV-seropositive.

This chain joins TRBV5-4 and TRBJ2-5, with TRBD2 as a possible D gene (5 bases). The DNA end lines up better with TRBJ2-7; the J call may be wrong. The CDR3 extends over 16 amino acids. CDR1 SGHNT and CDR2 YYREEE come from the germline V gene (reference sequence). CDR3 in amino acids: CASSRTGIVSSYEQYF. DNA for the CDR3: TGTGCCAGCAGCCGAACCGGGATTGTGAGCTCCTACGAGCAGTACTTC.

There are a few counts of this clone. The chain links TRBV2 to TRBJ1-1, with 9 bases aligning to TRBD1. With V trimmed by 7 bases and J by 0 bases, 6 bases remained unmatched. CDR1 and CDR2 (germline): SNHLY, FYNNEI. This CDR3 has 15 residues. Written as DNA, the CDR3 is TGTGCCAGCAAACACAGGGGGCTAATGAACACTGAAGCTTTCTTT. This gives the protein CASKHRGLMNTEAFF.

The CDR3 DNA follows: TGTGCCAGCTCTCAAGCGGGAGAGCAAGGGGCGCAGTACTTC. It translates to CASSQAGEQGAQYF. The chain uses TRBV18 and TRBJ2-7; TRBD2 matches at 8 bases. This CDR3 is built from 14 residues. The J segment lost 9 bases and the V segment lost 6 bases, leaving 13 bases of the junction unmatched. Germline assignment: CDR1 KGHSH and CDR2 LQKENI.

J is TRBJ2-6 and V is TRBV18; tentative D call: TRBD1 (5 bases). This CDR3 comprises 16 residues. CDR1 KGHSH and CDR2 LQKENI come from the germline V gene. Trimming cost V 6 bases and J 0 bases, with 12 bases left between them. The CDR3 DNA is TGTGCCAGCTCCCCCAGGGCGTCCTCTGGGGCCAACGTCCTGACTTTC. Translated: CASSPRASSGANVLTF.

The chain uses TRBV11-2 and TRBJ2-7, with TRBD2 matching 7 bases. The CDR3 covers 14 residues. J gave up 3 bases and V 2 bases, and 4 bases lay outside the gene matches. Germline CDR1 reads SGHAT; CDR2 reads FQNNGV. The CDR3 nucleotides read TGTGCCAGCAGCTTAACTTCGGGAGGCTACGAGCAGTACTTC. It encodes CASSLTSGGYEQYF.

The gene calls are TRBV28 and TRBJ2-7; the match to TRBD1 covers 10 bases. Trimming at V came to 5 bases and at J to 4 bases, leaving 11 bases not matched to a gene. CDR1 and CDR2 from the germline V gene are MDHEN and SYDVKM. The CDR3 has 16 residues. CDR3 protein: CASSIPPGTGVYEQYF. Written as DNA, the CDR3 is TGTGCCAGCAGTATCCCCCCCGGGACAGGGGTTTACGAGCAGTACTTC.

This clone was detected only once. This CDR3 reads CASSYRDNTPQFF. The CDR3 nucleotides are TGTGCCAGCAGTTACCGAGATAATACTCCCCAGTTCTTC. The chain joins TRBV6-6 to TRBJ2-1; D is unclear. From germline, CDR1 is MNHNY and CDR2 SVGAGI (reference sequence). This CDR3 comprises 13 residues. Trimming took 2 bases from V and 13 from J, leaving 15 bases between them.

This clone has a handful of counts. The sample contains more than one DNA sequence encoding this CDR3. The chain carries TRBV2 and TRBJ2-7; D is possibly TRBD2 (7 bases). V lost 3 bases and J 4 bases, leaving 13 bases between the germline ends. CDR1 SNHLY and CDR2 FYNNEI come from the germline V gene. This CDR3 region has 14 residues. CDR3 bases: TGTGCCAGCAGTGAGGGGGGGGGCCTTTACGAGCAGTACTTC. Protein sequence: CASSEGGGLYEQYF.

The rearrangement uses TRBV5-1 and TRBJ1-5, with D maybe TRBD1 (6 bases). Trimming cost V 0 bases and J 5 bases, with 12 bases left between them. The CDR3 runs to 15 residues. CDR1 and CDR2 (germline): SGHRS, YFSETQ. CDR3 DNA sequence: TGCGCCAGCAGCTTGGCCGGGACACCCGATCAGCCCCAGCATTTT. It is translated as CASSLAGTPDQPQHF.

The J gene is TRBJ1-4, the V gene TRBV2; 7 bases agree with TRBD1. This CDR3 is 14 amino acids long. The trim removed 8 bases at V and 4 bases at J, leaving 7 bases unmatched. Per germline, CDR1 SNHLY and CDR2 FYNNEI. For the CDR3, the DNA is TGTGCCAGCTTTCGGACAGGCAATAATGAAAAACTGTTTTTT. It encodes CASFRTGNNEKLFF.

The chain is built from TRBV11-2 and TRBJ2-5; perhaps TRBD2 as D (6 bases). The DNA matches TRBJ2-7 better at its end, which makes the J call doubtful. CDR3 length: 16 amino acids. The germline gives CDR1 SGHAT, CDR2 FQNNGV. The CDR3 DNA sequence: TGTGCCAGCAGTCGAGGCCCTACTAGCCCCGCCTACGAGCAGTACTTC. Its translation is CASSRGPTSPAYEQYF.

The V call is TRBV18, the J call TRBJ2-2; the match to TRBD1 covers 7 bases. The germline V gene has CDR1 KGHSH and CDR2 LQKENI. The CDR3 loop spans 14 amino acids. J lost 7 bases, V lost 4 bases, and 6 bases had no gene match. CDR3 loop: CASSHDREGGELFF. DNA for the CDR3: TGTGCCAGCTCACATGACAGGGAAGGCGGGGAGCTGTTTTTT.

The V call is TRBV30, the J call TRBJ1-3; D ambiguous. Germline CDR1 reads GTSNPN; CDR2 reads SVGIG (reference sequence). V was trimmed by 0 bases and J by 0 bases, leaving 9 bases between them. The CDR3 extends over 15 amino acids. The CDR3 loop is CAWSVGHISGNTIYF. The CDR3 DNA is TGTGCCTGGAGTGTCGGTCATATCTCTGGAAACACCATATATTTT. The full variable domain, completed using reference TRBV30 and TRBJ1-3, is SQTIHQWPATLVQPVGSPLSLECTVEGTSNPNLYWYRQAAGRGLQLLFYSVGIGQISSEVPQNLSASRPQDRQFILSSKKLLLSDSGFYLCAWSVGHISGNTIYFGEGSWLTVV.

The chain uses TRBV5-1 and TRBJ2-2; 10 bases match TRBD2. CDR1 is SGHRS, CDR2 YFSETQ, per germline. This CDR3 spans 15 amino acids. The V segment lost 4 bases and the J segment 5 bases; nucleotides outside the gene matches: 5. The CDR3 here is CASSNSGRRTGELFF. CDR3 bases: TGCGCCAGCAGCAATAGCGGGAGGCGGACCGGGGAGCTGTTTTTT.

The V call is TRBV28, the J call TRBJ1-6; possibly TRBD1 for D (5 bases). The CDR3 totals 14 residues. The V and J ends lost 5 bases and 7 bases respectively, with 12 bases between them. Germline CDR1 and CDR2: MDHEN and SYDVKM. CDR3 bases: TGTGCCAGCAGTCCGGGACTTCAAAATTCACCCCTCCACTTT. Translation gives CASSPGLQNSPLHF.